This T cell receptor (beta chain) appears in the sequencing data of a study of cytomegalovirus exposure and HLA in healthy donors. Overall study results and limits: The study recorded some 160 TCR beta chains that were cytomegalovirus-associated. According to a later analysis, TCR clusters from the first cohort tended to co-occur in the 120 or so validation repertoires. The authors confirmed in vitro that a few CMV-associated chains were specific for CMV antigens. The dataset shows that most TCR sequences were rare, while some public TCRs occurred in many donors.

The method was immunoSEQ multiplex PCR; TCRdb's version includes in-frame clones alone and lacks a portion of them. This table holds approximately 82,000 clones, about 92% found once. In germline, CDR1 is SEHNR, CDR2 FQNEAQ (reference sequence). Germline trimming cut 0 bases from V and 3 bases from J; bases unmatched to any gene: 4. The CDR3 is 15 residues long. A remark on this clone: Its antigen is currently unknown.

The sample consisted of PBMCs. The chain uses TRBV7-9 and TRBJ1-1; 7 bases line up with TRBD1. The TCR comes from a young man in good health and CMV-seronegative. The CDR3 spells CASSLADREHTEAFF. CDR3 coding DNA: TGTGCCAGCAGCTTAGCCGACAGGGAGCACACTGAAGCTTTCTTT.